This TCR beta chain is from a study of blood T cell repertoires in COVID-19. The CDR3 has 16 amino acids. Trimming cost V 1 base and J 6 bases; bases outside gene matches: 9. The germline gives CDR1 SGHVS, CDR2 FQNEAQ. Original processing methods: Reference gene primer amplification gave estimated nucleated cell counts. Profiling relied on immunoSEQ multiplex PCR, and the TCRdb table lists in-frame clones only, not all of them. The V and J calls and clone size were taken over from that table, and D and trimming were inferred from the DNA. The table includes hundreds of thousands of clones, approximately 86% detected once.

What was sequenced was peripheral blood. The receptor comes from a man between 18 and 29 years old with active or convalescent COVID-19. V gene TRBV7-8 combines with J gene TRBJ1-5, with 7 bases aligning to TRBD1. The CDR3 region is CASSLEGALIVQPQHF. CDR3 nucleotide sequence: TGTGCCAGCAGCTTAGAGGGGGCCTTAATCGTTCAGCCCCAGCATTTT.